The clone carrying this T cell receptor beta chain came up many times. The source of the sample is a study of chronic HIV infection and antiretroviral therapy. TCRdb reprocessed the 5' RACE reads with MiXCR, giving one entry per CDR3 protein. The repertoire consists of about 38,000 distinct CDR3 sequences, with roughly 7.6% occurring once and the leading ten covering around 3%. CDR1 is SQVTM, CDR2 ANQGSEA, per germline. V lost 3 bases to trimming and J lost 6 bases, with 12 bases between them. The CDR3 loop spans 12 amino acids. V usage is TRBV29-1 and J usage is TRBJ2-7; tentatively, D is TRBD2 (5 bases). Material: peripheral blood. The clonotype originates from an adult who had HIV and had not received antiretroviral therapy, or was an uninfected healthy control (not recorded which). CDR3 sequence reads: CSVEDGVAEQYF. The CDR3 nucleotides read TGCAGCGTTGAGGACGGGGTCGCCGAGCAGTACTTC.